What follows are 25 T cell receptor beta chains derived from one specimen sequenced in a study of cytomegalovirus exposure and HLA in healthy donors. This table comes from immunoSEQ multiplex PCR, and its TCRdb copy is limited to in-frame clones, with some not included. This table has 57,000 or so clones, about 96% appearing once. The sample taken for sequencing was PBMCs. These receptors came from a man younger than 35 in good health and CMV-seronegative.

The chain recombines TRBV4-1 with TRBJ2-5; 7 positions agree with TRBD1. The CDR3 totals 16 residues. Germline CDR1 is MGHRA and CDR2 is YSYEKL. With 1 base clipped from V and 7 bases from J, the junction kept 12 bases outside the gene matches. CDR3 protein: CASSQGLGTAKGTQYF. As DNA, the CDR3 is TGCGCCAGCAGCCAAGGCCTTGGGACAGCCAAGGGGACCCAGTACTTC.

This chain connects TRBV2 to TRBJ2-1; D gene unclear. CDR1 is SNHLY, CDR2 FYNNEI, per germline. The CDR3 loop spans 11 amino acids. The V gene lost 6 bases and the J gene lost 8 bases, with 8 bases spanning the gap. CDR3 sequence: CASRDWDEQFF. CDR3 in DNA: TGTGCCAGCAGAGACTGGGATGAGCAGTTCTTC.

The chain couples TRBV15 to TRBJ2-6; D gene unclear. This CDR3 has 15 amino acids. Germline assignment: CDR1 LNHNV and CDR2 YYDKDF (reference sequence). The V and J ends lost 6 bases and 2 bases respectively, with 11 bases between them. The CDR3 sequence: CATSGLGTGANVLTF. DNA of the CDR3: TGTGCCACCAGTGGCTTGGGCACTGGGGCCAACGTCCTGACTTTC.

The chain couples TRBV6-1 to TRBJ2-5, with TRBD2 matching over 8 bases. TRBJ2-7 explains the end of the DNA better; the J call may be wrong. Germline V CDR1 and CDR2: MNHNS, SASEGT. CDR3 length: 15 residues. For the CDR3, the DNA is TGTGCCAGCAGTCCGGCGGGGGGCCCATTCTACGAGCAGTACTTC. Residues: CASSPAGGPFYEQYF.

The J gene is TRBJ2-5, the V gene TRBV6-6, with D perhaps TRBD2 (5 bases). Trimming took off 8 bases at V and 5 bases at J, with 9 bases between the two ends. Germline-derived CDR1 and CDR2 are MNHNY and SVGAGI (reference sequence). The CDR3 is 11 amino acids. The CDR3 sequence is CASGWEETQYF. The CDR3 nucleotides are TGTGCCAGCGGTTGGGAGGAGACCCAGTACTTC.

As for this clone: Germline is not matched at one junction end, which may reflect a read error. The V gene is TRBV13, the J gene TRBJ2-5; TRBD2 agrees at 11 bases. Germline V lookup: CDR1 PRHDT, CDR2 FYEKMQ (reference sequence). This CDR3 contains 16 residues. The CDR3 sequence: CASSLGTSGNQETQYF. CDR3 in DNA: TGTGCCAGCAGCCTAGGGACTAGCGGCAACCAAGAGACCCAGTACTTC.

The V and J genes are TRBV18 and TRBJ1-4; maybe TRBD1 (5 bases). The CDR3 covers 16 residues. CDR1 KGHSH and CDR2 LQKENI come from the germline V gene. V lost 5 bases, J lost 0 bases, and 13 bases lay in between. Here the CDR3 reads CASSKAQTATNEKLFF. CDR3 DNA: TGTGCCAGCTCAAAAGCCCAGACAGCAACTAATGAAAAACTGTTTTTT.

The chain joins TRBV4-3 to TRBJ1-6; 8 bases map to TRBD1. The V gene's germline CDR1 is LGHNA and CDR2 YSLEER. V lost 3 bases and J lost 10; bases outside the gene matches: 5. The CDR3 sequence is 14 residues long. CDR3 amino acids: CASSHTRQGSPLHF. DNA of the CDR3: TGCGCCAGCAGCCACACCAGACAGGGGTCACCCCTCCACTTT.

The V and J genes are TRBV27 and TRBJ1-2, with TRBD1 as a possible D gene (5 bases). Trimming shortened V by 2 bases and J by 6 bases, and 7 bases separated the two germline ends. The CDR3 is made up of 12 amino acids. The V gene's germline CDR1 is MNHEY and CDR2 SMNVEV (reference sequence). The CDR3 DNA reads TGTGCCAGCAGTTTAACGGGGGATGGCTACACCTTC. Protein product: CASSLTGDGYTF.

The gene calls are TRBV15 and TRBJ2-2; 10 bases match TRBD1. Unmatched junction bases numbered 8, after V lost 6 bases and J lost 4 bases. Germline CDR1 and CDR2: LNHNV and YYDKDF (reference sequence). This CDR3 has 16 amino acids. The CDR3 protein is CATSPLGTGVTGELFF. The CDR3 nucleotides read TGTGCCACCAGTCCCCTCGGGACAGGGGTCACCGGGGAGCTGTTTTTT.

The V gene is TRBV6-4, the J gene TRBJ1-1, with D perhaps TRBD1 (6 bases). The CDR3 is 14 residues long. The germline V and J ends were trimmed by 6 bases and 4 bases, with 15 bases remaining between them. Germline V lookup: CDR1 MRHNA, CDR2 SNTAGT. The CDR3 loop is CASSLEGVTTEAFF. CDR3 in DNA: TGTGCCAGCAGCCTCGAGGGGGTGACCACTGAAGCTTTCTTT.

The chain links TRBV2 to TRBJ2-5; D perhaps matches TRBD2 (6 bases). Germline CDR1 and CDR2: SNHLY and FYNNEI. This CDR3 has 13 amino acids. Trimming pared 3 bases from V and 4 bases from J, leaving 9 bases between. CDR3 in amino acids: CASSDSGSETQYF. The CDR3 DNA sequence: TGTGCCAGCAGTGATAGCGGATCAGAGACCCAGTACTTC. Filled out from reference TRBV2 and TRBJ2-5, the complete variable domain reads EPEVTQTPSHQVTQMGQEVILRCVPISNHLYFYWYRQILGQKVEFLVSFYNNEISEKSEIFDDQFSVERPDGSNFTLKIRSTKLEDSAMYFCASSDSGSETQYFGPGTRLLVL.

The count of this clone is one. The chain joins TRBV6-1 to TRBJ1-4, with D possibly matching TRBD1 (5 bases). The CDR3 totals 16 residues. Germline V lookup: CDR1 MNHNS, CDR2 SASEGT. Trimming stripped 3 bases from V and 0 bases from J, with 11 bases between. The CDR3 coding sequence is TGTGCCAGCAGTGACCGCCAGGGTGCAACTAATGAAAAACTGTTTTTT. It codes for CASSDRQGATNEKLFF.

This chain connects TRBV6-1 to TRBJ1-5, with D possibly TRBD1 on 6 matching bases. CDR1 and CDR2 (germline): MNHNS, SASEGT. This CDR3 has 12 residues. V lost 10 bases, J lost 5 bases, and 12 bases lay in between. The CDR3, as DNA: TGTGCCACCAAGGACAGCTATCAGCCCCAGCATTTT. It encodes CATKDSYQPQHF.

The chain employs TRBV7-9 and TRBJ2-1; 7 nucleotides line up with TRBD1. Trimming cost V 5 bases and J 1 base; bases outside gene matches: 8. The CDR3 has 16 amino acids. Germline CDR1 reads SEHNR; CDR2 reads FQNEAQ (reference sequence). CDR3: CASSPNTGVSYNEQFF. The CDR3, as DNA: TGTGCCAGCAGCCCAAACACAGGGGTTTCCTACAATGAGCAGTTCTTC.

Only a few counts were recorded for this clone. The V gene is TRBV28, the J gene TRBJ2-7; 12 positions match TRBD2. The CDR3 covers 17 residues. Trimming took 6 bases from V and 1 from J; bases not matched to a gene: 10. Per germline, CDR1 MDHEN and CDR2 SYDVKM. As DNA, the CDR3 is TGTGCCAGCAGGAACCCGGGACTAGCGGGCACTTCCTACGAGCAGTACTTC. This translates into CASRNPGLAGTSYEQYF.

The chain is built from TRBV7-2 and TRBJ2-1; D not resolved. The CDR3 loop spans 14 amino acids. The ends were cut back, 3 bases at V and 3 bases at J, with 9 bases in the middle. Germline lookup yields CDR1 SGHTA and CDR2 FQGNSA. This chain's CDR3 is CASSFAILYNEQFF. The CDR3, as DNA: TGTGCCAGCAGCTTCGCGATACTCTACAATGAGCAGTTCTTC.

This clone appeared a single time. The chain employs TRBV10-3 and TRBJ1-5, with D possibly TRBD1 on 5 matching bases. Trimming cost V 4 bases and J 5 bases, with 9 bases left between them. This CDR3 region has 13 residues. CDR1 and CDR2 from the germline V gene are ENHRY and SYGVKD. CDR3 nucleotide sequence: TGTGCCATCAGTGCCCAGGGCGATCAGCCCCAGCATTTT. Protein: CAISAQGDQPQHF.

The table lists this clone with a count of one. The V call is TRBV2, the J call TRBJ2-7; D ambiguous. This CDR3 spans 11 amino acids. Trimming took 0 bases from V and 6 from J, leaving 3 bases between them. CDR1 SNHLY and CDR2 FYNNEI come from the germline V gene. CDR3 region: CASSEAAEQYF. In DNA, the CDR3 is TGTGCCAGCAGTGAAGCGGCCGAGCAGTACTTC.

The V call is TRBV6-6, the J call TRBJ2-7, with a possible D match to TRBD1 (6 bases). The CDR3 spans 13 residues. V dropped 6 bases and J dropped 3 bases, with 12 bases sitting between them. From germline, CDR1 is MNHNY and CDR2 SVGAGI (reference sequence). In nucleotides, the CDR3 is TGTGCCAGCAGCCCCGACAGGAACTACGAGCAGTACTTC. Amino acid sequence: CASSPDRNYEQYF.

The chain employs TRBV29-1 and TRBJ2-6; no reliable D call. Trimming left V 1 base short and J 0 bases short, with 19 bases between. Germline CDR1 is SQVTM and CDR2 is ANQGSEA. The CDR3 runs to 19 residues. The CDR3 nucleotides read TGCAGCGTTGAAGTCCTCCCCCTCACACAGTTCTCTGGGGCCAACGTCCTGACTTTC. It is translated as CSVEVLPLTQFSGANVLTF.

This sequence joins TRBV5-6 and TRBJ2-1; 14 bases match TRBD2. This CDR3 contains 15 residues. In germline, CDR1 is SGHDT, CDR2 YYEEEE. The trim removed 0 bases at V and 14 bases at J, leaving 7 bases unmatched. This CDR3 reads CASSLAGTSGSGEFF. The CDR3 DNA reads TGTGCCAGCAGCTTGGCAGGGACTAGCGGGAGCGGGGAGTTCTTC.

In DNA, the CDR3 is TGTGCCAGCAGCCACATACCCGACAATGGCTACACCTTC. This encodes CASSHIPDNGYTF. V is TRBV14 and J is TRBJ1-2, with unresolved D. The CDR3 is 13 residues long. Germline V CDR1 and CDR2: SGHDN, FVKESK. The V gene lost 3 bases and the J gene lost 6 bases, with 11 bases spanning the gap.

The rearrangement links TRBV6-1 to TRBJ1-1; tentative D call: TRBD1 (5 bases). The CDR3 has 13 residues. Trimming removed 1 base at V and 4 bases at J, with 7 bases between. Germline values: CDR1 MNHNS, CDR2 SASEGT. The CDR3 region has the DNA TGTGCCAGCAGTGAAGGGGGCGGCACTGAAGCTTTCTTT. Protein: CASSEGGGTEAFF.

This chain connects TRBV6-1 to TRBJ2-1; 11 bases line up with TRBD1. CDR1 MNHNS and CDR2 SASEGT come from the germline V gene. V dropped 4 bases and J dropped 16; count of bases not matched to a gene: 12. The CDR3 covers 14 residues. Here the CDR3 reads CASSAGTGGTERFF. DNA of the CDR3: TGTGCCAGCAGTGCCGGGACAGGGGGGACGGAGCGATTCTTC.